These T cell receptor beta chains were read from a single sample in a study of cytomegalovirus exposure and HLA in healthy donors. The assay was immunoSEQ multiplex PCR, and TCRdb's table has in-frame clones only and misses some. The table records 150,000 to 200,000 clones, more than 75% of them present only once. The sequencing sample was made of PBMCs. These receptors were taken from a girl under three years old in good health and CMV-seronegative. CDR3s include the opening cysteine and the closing phenylalanine or tryptophan. The D gene is left open where the match is weak. Size is omitted from some rows. Given values are once, few, many or a class for expanded clones.

.	TRBJ1-5	TRBV9	TRBD1	CASSAGGYGQPQHF	TGTGCCAGCAGCGCAGGGGGCTACGGTCAGCCCCAGCATTTT
.	TRBJ2-7	TRBV9	TRBD2	CASSVALSGSLGEQYF	TGTGCCAGCAGCGTAGCTTTGAGCGGGAGTCTGGGCGAGCAGTACTTC
.	TRBJ2-3	TRBV9	TRBD2	CASSVGASGADTQYF	TGTGCCAGCAGCGTAGGGGCTAGCGGAGCGGATACGCAGTATTTT
.	TRBJ1-2	TRBV5-1	TRBD1	CASSRSEPGGQGYTF	TGCGCCAGCAGCCGCTCCGAACCAGGGGGCCAAGGCTACACCTTC
.	TRBJ1-1	TRBV5-4	.	CASRPGQMNTEAFF	TGTGCCAGCAGACCCGGACAGATGAACACTGAAGCTTTCTTT
once	TRBJ2-7	TRBV11-3	TRBD1	CASSHPGTGTQYF	TGTGCCAGCAGCCACCCCGGGACAGGTACGCAGTACTTC
.	TRBJ1-5	TRBV6-6	.	CASSYSGQPQHF	TGTGCCAGCAGTTACTCGGGCCAGCCCCAGCATTTT
.	TRBJ2-5	TRBV9	TRBD1	CASSPDRGLGETQYF	TGTGCCAGCAGCCCAGACAGGGGGCTTGGGGAGACCCAGTACTTC
.	TRBJ1-1	TRBV29-1	.	CSVEGLNTEAFF	TGCAGCGTGGAGGGTTTAAACACTGAAGCTTTCTTT
.	TRBJ2-7	TRBV2	.	CASSGIAFAGPISYEQYF	TGTGCCAGCAGTGGGATCGCTTTTGCAGGCCCGATCTCCTACGAGCAGTACTTC
.	TRBJ2-5	TRBV10-1	.	CASSEGGFLQETQYF	TGCGCCAGCAGTGAAGGAGGGTTCCTACAAGAGACCCAGTACTTC
.	TRBJ2-1	TRBV4-1	.	CASSQHGLPRDEQFF	TGCGCCAGCAGCCAACACGGTCTCCCCAGGGATGAGCAGTTCTTC
.	TRBJ1-1	TRBV7-9	.	CASSPTVSNTEAFF	TGTGCCAGCAGCCCGACAGTATCCAACACTGAAGCTTTCTTT
.	TRBJ2-1	TRBV11-2	TRBD1	CASRSDRALYNEQFF	TGTGCCAGCAGATCGGACAGGGCTTTATACAATGAGCAGTTCTTC
.	TRBJ2-2	TRBV25-1	.	CASSELGEIGNGELFF	TGTGCCAGCAGTGAGTTAGGAGAGATCGGTAACGGGGAGCTGTTTTTT
once	TRBJ2-6	TRBV4-3	.	CASSRKTGSGANVLTF	TGCGCCAGCAGCCGAAAAACAGGGTCTGGGGCCAACGTCCTGACTTTC
.	TRBJ1-5	TRBV9	TRBD1	CASSVATGWDRVNQPQHF	TGTGCCAGCAGCGTAGCTACGGGATGGGACAGAGTCAATCAGCCCCAGCATTTT
.	TRBJ2-2	TRBV5-1	TRBD2	CASSLALAGGGNTGELFF	TGCGCCAGCAGCTTGGCTCTAGCGGGAGGCGGTAACACCGGGGAGCTGTTTTTT
.	TRBJ1-5	TRBV4-1	TRBD1	CASSLTGTANNQPQHF	TGCGCCAGCAGCCTAACCGGGACAGCTAACAATCAGCCCCAGCATTTT
.	TRBJ2-3	TRBV29-1	TRBD2	CSVEGSGTSGGTDTQYF	TGCAGCGTCGAGGGGTCTGGGACTAGCGGGGGCACAGATACGCAGTATTTT
.	TRBJ2-5	TRBV7-3	.	CASSRGTGETQYF	TGTGCCAGCAGCCGCGGGACTGGAGAGACCCAGTACTTC
.	TRBJ1-5	TRBV7-2	TRBD1	CASSLNRGNQPQHF	TGTGCCAGCAGCTTAAACAGGGGGAATCAGCCCCAGCATTTT
few	TRBJ1-1	TRBV5-1	TRBD1	CASSLGQGATEAFF	TGCGCCAGCAGCTTGGGACAGGGGGCGACCGAAGCTTTCTTT
.	TRBJ1-2	TRBV4-1	TRBD1	CASSQDREGGQGGYGYTF	TGCGCCAGCAGCCAAGATCGAGAGGGGGGACAGGGGGGCTATGGCTACACCTTC
.	TRBJ2-1	TRBV2	TRBD1	CASSWDRENEQFF	TGTGCCAGCAGTTGGGACAGGGAAAATGAGCAGTTCTTC
.	TRBJ2-3	TRBV9	TRBD2	CASSPGTSGGARDTQYF	TGTGCCAGCAGCCCCGGGACTAGCGGGGGGGCTCGAGATACGCAGTATTTT